Listed below are T cell receptor beta chains from one sample, sequenced in a study of vaccination and CD4 T cells after COVID-19. These receptors' antigens are unknown. TCRdb re-analysed the PCR reads in MiXCR, keeping a single row per CDR3 protein. The profile shows about 18,000 distinct CDR3 sequences, around 75% of them singletons. Sequencing was performed on CD4+ T cells from blood, cultured in vitro. These receptors were collected from a human donor who had recovered from COVID-19. The CDR3 runs from the conserved cysteine through the conserved F or W. Some rows have no size entry. The others give once, few or many, or a class for an expanded clone.

v_call,j_call,clone_size,cdr3_aa
TRBV6-1,TRBJ2-2,-,CASRFDRVNYRYTGELFF
TRBV15,TRBJ1-2,-,CATSRDYVGGAGYGYTF
TRBV20-1,TRBJ2-2,-,CSARVPTGELFF
TRBV7-2,TRBJ1-6,-,CASSLAPGEGSNSPLHF
TRBV19,TRBJ2-5,-,CASSSPRSRETQYF
TRBV10-1,TRBJ1-1,-,CASSEAKYTEAFF
TRBV7-9,TRBJ2-5,-,CASSTLGTSRETQYF
TRBV24-1,TRBJ2-3,-,CATSDLKRGDTQYF
TRBV20-1,TRBJ1-4,few,CSARDAGGGEKLFF
TRBV6-4,TRBJ2-1,once,CASSNTPERDEQFF
TRBV20-1,TRBJ2-1,-,CSATVSDEQFF
TRBV7-2,TRBJ2-2,-,CASSLGDALRAGELFF
TRBV7-5,TRBJ1-5,-,CISVSEARQGNNQPQHF
TRBV24-1,TRBJ1-4,-,CATSTGANEKLFF
TRBV20-1,TRBJ1-1,-,CSAPSPHTLNTEAFF
TRBV6-1,TRBJ1-6,-,CASRSGTYNSPLHF
TRBV30,TRBJ2-2,-,CAWEKGPNTGELFF
TRBV7-2,TRBJ2-2,-,CASSPGGVDTGELFF
TRBV20-1,TRBJ2-3,-,CSALVGSGRPDTQYF
TRBV6-1,TRBJ1-2,-,CASSGQGGYGYTF
TRBV14,TRBJ1-2,-,CASSQDAGDGYTF
TRBV7-6,TRBJ1-1,-,CASSLGTGLTEAFF
TRBV7-2,TRBJ2-1,-,CASSSGQGTYNEQFF
TRBV5-1,TRBJ2-5,-,CASSLDPQGAKTQYF
TRBV19,TRBJ2-6,-,CASHASGANVLTF
TRBV11-2,TRBJ1-6,-,CASSLGRESPLHF
TRBV27,TRBJ1-2,few,CASSLGQGFGYTF
TRBV2,TRBJ2-5,-,CASSEQPRETQYF
TRBV7-2,TRBJ1-1,few,CASSRSRGVNTEAFF
TRBV7-2,TRBJ1-2,-,CASSLDRGLGYGYTF
TRBV5-1,TRBJ2-7,-,CASSFPDAEQYF
TRBV6-2/TRBV6-3,TRBJ1-1,few,CASSYSRTLNTEAFF
TRBV20-1,TRBJ2-2,-,CSAGGTGGFPGELFF
TRBV24-1,TRBJ2-3,few,CATSSPWGEGRADTQYF
TRBV7-9,TRBJ2-5,-,CASSLEGTSGGETQYF
TRBV7-2,TRBJ1-2,few,CASSLGPGTSQERGYTF
TRBV11-2,TRBJ2-1,-,CASSSLAVSSYNEQFF
TRBV2,TRBJ1-2,-,CASSEAGTQRF
TRBV6-1,TRBJ1-6,few,CASSAGTGSRNSPLHF
TRBV20-1,TRBJ1-6,-,CSAKDGSYNSPLHF
TRBV24-1,TRBJ2-3,-,CATSDATGTLSTDTQYF
TRBV7-2,TRBJ1-4,-,CASSLAGQGGKKLFF
TRBV6-2/TRBV6-3,TRBJ1-6,-,CASSLGPPPLHF
TRBV6-1,TRBJ2-5,-,CASTVRGSQETQYF
TRBV7-9,TRBJ1-3,few,CASTLVNTIYF
TRBV6-1,TRBJ1-2,-,CASSPRTGGRGYTF
TRBV7-9,TRBJ1-2,few,CASRQGRPDNYGYTF
TRBV15,TRBJ1-6,-,CATSRGRGSPLHF
TRBV7-2,TRBJ2-3,-,CASSLRGSPSTDTQYF
TRBV7-9,TRBJ2-7,-,CASSARTLNEQYF
TRBV27,TRBJ2-3,-,CASSLTQGRTDTQYF
TRBV19,TRBJ2-3,-,CASSIPWPSSTDTQYF